What follows describes a single T cell receptor beta chain. Authors' analysis steps: Nucleated cell counts were estimated from reference gene primer amplification. Assay used: immunoSEQ multiplex PCR; TCRdb lists only in-frame clones, some missing. V and J calls plus clone size are reproduced from that table; the DNA served to infer D and trimming. This table has hundreds of thousands of clones, around 82% appearing once. The entry originates in a study of blood T cell repertoires in COVID-19. Study details: COVID-19 samples collected from the United States, Italy and Spain covered acute and convalescent phases. PBMCs, B-cell-depleted T cells, or T cells were the source of the cDNA or gDNA that made up the material.

This CDR3 has 12 residues. Germline CDR1 and CDR2: MNHEY and SVGAGI. Trimming cost V 7 bases and J 1 base, with 7 bases left between them. V is TRBV6-5 and J is TRBJ2-5; tentative D call: TRBD2 (5 bases). The specimen was peripheral blood. The origin of this receptor is an older man with acute or convalescent COVID-19. The CDR3 loop is CASKRGQETQYF. As DNA, the CDR3 is TGTGCCAGCAAACGGGGCCAAGAGACCCAGTACTTC.